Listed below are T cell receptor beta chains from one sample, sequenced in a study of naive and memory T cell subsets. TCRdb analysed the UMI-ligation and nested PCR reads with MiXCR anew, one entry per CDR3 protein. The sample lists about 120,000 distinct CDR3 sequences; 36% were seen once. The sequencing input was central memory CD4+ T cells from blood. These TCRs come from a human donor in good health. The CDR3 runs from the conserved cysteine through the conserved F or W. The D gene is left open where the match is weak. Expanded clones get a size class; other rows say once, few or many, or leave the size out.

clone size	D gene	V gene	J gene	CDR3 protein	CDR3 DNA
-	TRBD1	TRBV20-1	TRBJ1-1	CSASYRGMNTEAFF	TGCAGTGCTTCATACAGGGGAATGAACACTGAAGCTTTCTTT
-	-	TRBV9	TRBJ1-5	CASSASTGTSNQPQHF	TGTGCCAGCAGCGCCTCCACAGGAACTAGCAATCAGCCCCAGCATTTT
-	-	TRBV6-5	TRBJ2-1	CASSYSIGSALSYNEQFF	TGTGCCAGCAGTTACTCGATTGGGTCAGCTCTCTCCTACAATGAGCAGTTCTTC
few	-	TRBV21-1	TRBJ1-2	CASSKDGTENYGYTF	TGTGCCAGCAGCAAAGATGGGACAGAGAACTATGGCTACACCTTC
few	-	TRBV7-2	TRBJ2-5	CASSLYSERETQYF	TGTGCCAGCAGCTTATACAGTGAGAGAGAGACCCAGTACTTC
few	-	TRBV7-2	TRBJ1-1	CASSLVRMNTEAFF	TGTGCCAGCAGCTTAGTTAGAATGAACACTGAAGCTTTCTTT
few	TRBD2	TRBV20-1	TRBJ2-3	CSASTLAGGGTDTQYF	TGCAGTGCTTCAACACTAGCGGGAGGGGGAACAGATACGCAGTATTTT
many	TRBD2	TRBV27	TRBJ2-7	CASSSPSGTSYEQYF	TGTGCCAGCAGTTCCCCTAGCGGGACTTCCTACGAGCAGTACTTC
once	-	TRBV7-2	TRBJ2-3	CASRRTASSVNTQYF	TGTGCCAGCAGACGGACAGCCAGTTCCGTCAATACGCAGTATTTT
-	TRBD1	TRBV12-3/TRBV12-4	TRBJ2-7	CASGSEGQGYEQYF	TGTGCCAGTGGATCTGAAGGACAGGGCTACGAGCAGTACTTC
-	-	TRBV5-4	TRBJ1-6	CASSLGGRRPSYNSPLHF	TGTGCCAGCAGCTTGGGGGGGCGGCGGCCCTCCTATAATTCACCCCTCCACTTT
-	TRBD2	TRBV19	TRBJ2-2	CASSSHPLAGGRTGELFF	TGTGCCAGTAGTAGCCACCCACTAGCGGGAGGTCGTACCGGGGAGCTGTTTTTT
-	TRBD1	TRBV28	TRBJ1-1	CASWGQRTEAFF	TGTGCCAGCTGGGGACAGAGGACTGAAGCTTTCTTT
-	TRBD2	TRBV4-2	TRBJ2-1	CASSSGLAGGPYEQFF	TGTGCCAGCAGCTCGGGACTAGCGGGAGGGCCGTATGAGCAGTTCTTC
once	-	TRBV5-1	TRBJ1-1	CASSLLAEGTEAFF	TGCGCCAGCAGCTTGTTGGCAGAAGGGACTGAAGCTTTCTTT
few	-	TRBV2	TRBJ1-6	CASSPPGRRDSPLHF	TGTGCCAGCAGTCCTCCGGGCCGACGGGATTCACCCCTCCACTTT
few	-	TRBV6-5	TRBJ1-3	CASSPGWNTIYF	TGTGCCAGCTCACCAGGGTGGAACACCATATATTTT
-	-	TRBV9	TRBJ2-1	CASSVGGALYYNEQFF	TGTGCCAGCAGCGTAGGGGGGGCCCTCTACTACAATGAGCAGTTCTTC
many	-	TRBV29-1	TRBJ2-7	CSVGEFEQYF	TGCAGCGTTGGGGAGTTCGAGCAGTACTTC
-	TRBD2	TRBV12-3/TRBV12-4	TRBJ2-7	CASSPTSGSSYEQYF	TGTGCCAGCAGTCCGACTAGCGGGAGTTCCTACGAGCAGTACTTC
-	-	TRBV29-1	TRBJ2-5	CSVGRGEETQYF	TGCAGCGTTGGGCGGGGTGAAGAGACCCAGTACTTC
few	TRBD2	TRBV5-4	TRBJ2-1	CASSSRRTSAHNEQFF	TGTGCCAGCAGCTCCAGGAGAACTAGCGCCCACAATGAGCAGTTCTTC
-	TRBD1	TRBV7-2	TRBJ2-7	CASSSRTGGVEQYF	TGTGCCAGCAGCTCCCGGACAGGGGGCGTTGAGCAGTACTTC
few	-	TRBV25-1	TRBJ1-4	CATRGPPEEKLFF	TGTGCCACCCGTGGACCTCCAGAGGAAAAACTGTTTTTT
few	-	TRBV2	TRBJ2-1	CASSSNRVRGHNEQFF	TGTGCCAGCAGTTCTAACAGGGTAAGAGGGCACAATGAGCAGTTCTTC
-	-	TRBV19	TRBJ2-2	CASSIGLVRSTGELFF	TGTGCCAGTAGTATAGGACTTGTGAGGAGCACCGGGGAGCTGTTTTTT
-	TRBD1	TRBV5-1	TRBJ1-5	CASSRSGGGQPQHF	TGCGCCAGCAGCCGTTCAGGGGGCGGCCAGCCCCAGCATTTT
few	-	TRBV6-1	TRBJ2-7	CASSEGDRRVRHEQYF	TGTGCCAGCAGTGAAGGCGACCGCCGGGTTCGCCACGAGCAGTACTTC
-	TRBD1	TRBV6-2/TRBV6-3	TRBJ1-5	CASSFGTGSNQPQHF	TGTGCCAGCAGTTTCGGGACAGGGAGCAATCAGCCCCAGCATTTT
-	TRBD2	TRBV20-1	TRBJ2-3	CSAVPSGKITDTQYF	TGCAGTGCGGTGCCTAGCGGGAAGATCACAGATACGCAGTATTTT
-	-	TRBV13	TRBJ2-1	CASSLGTAVEQFF	TGTGCCAGCAGTCTCGGGACCGCTGTGGAGCAGTTCTTC
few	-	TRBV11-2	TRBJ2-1	CASSLLQGRDEQFF	TGTGCCAGCAGCTTACTGCAGGGTCGGGATGAGCAGTTCTTC
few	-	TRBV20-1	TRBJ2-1	CSAINNRDKYNEQFF	TGCAGTGCTATTAACAACCGGGACAAGTACAATGAGCAGTTCTTC
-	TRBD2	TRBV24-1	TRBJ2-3	CATSVGGRSDTQYF	TGTGCCACCAGTGTCGGCGGGAGGTCAGATACGCAGTATTTT
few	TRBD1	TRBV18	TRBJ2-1	CASSRISGTGDPYNEQFF	TGTGCCAGCTCACGCATTTCCGGGACAGGGGACCCCTACAATGAGCAGTTCTTC
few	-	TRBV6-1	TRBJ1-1	CASRPYGGGGSTEAFF	TGTGCCAGCAGACCATACGGGGGCGGTGGGAGCACTGAAGCTTTCTTT
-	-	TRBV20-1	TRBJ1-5	CSARDPRSQPQHF	TGCAGTGCTAGAGATCCTAGAAGCCAGCCCCAGCATTTT
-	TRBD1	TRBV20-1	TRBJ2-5	CSARGQGDGETQYF	TGCAGTGCTAGGGGTCAGGGGGACGGAGAGACCCAGTACTTC
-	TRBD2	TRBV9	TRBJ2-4	CASSVGFPSSGRAEGPSAKNIQYF	TGTGCCAGCAGCGTAGGTTTCCCCTCTAGCGGGAGGGCCGAAGGCCCATCAGCCAAAAACATTCAGTACTTC
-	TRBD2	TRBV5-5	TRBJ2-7	CASSLSRLAGGKGRYEQYF	TGTGCCAGCAGCCTGTCCCGACTAGCGGGAGGGAAGGGCCGGTACGAGCAGTACTTC
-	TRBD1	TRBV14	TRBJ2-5	CASSQAGQGAGETQYF	TGTGCCAGCAGCCAAGCGGGACAGGGGGCCGGAGAGACCCAGTACTTC
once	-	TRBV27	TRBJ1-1	CASSLRGQVDEAFF	TGTGCCAGCAGTTTAAGGGGACAAGTGGATGAAGCTTTCTTT
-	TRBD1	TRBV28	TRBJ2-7	CASIGGPGQGYEQYF	TGTGCCAGCATAGGAGGCCCAGGACAGGGGTACGAGCAGTACTTC
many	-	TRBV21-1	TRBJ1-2	CASSKVHRSGYGYTF	TGTGCCAGCAGCAAAGTTCACAGAAGTGGCTATGGCTACACCTTC
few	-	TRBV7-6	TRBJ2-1	CASSPRGAGLHNEQFF	TGTGCCAGCAGCCCCAGGGGGGCGGGGTTACACAATGAGCAGTTCTTC
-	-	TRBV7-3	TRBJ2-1	CASSLAEFGEQFF	TGTGCCAGCAGCTTGGCGGAATTCGGTGAGCAGTTCTTC
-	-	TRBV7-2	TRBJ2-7	CASSKSRGEQYF	TGTGCCAGCAGCAAGTCTCGGGGGGAGCAGTACTTC
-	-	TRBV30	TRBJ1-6	CAWRWPSPLHF	TGTGCCTGGAGGTGGCCTTCACCCCTCCACTTT
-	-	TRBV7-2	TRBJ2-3	CASSLQGTSTDTQYF	TGTGCCAGCAGCCTCCAGGGTACTAGCACAGATACGCAGTATTTT